This entry lists 10 T cell receptor beta chains sequenced from one sample in a study of blood T cell repertoires in COVID-19. The table came from immunoSEQ multiplex PCR; TCRdb's copy has only in-frame clones and leaves some out. This repertoire shows approximately 450,000 clones, roughly nine tenths found once; its top ten account for approximately 1.2%. Sequencing used PBMCs or T cells enriched from blood (not recorded which). These receptors were collected from a young man who had recovered from COVID-19.

This clone was detected a few times. CDR3 sequence: CASSRDRLRNYGYTF. CDR3 in DNA: TGTGCCAGCAGCAGAGACAGGTTGAGAAACTATGGCTACACCTTC. V is TRBV7-9 and J is TRBJ1-2, with a possible D match to TRBD1 (6 bases). Looked up from germline, CDR1 is SEHNR and CDR2 is FQNEAQ (reference sequence). Deletions cut 5 bases from V and 2 bases from J, with 15 bases between. The CDR3 extends over 15 amino acids.

The V call is TRBV11-2, the J call TRBJ1-2, with TRBD1 as a possible D gene (6 bases). The CDR3 length is 14 residues. Germline V gene data show CDR1 as SGHAT and CDR2 as FQNNGV. V was cut by 3 bases and J by 2 bases, with 10 bases left in between. The CDR3 protein is CASSLNGGNYGYTF. CDR3 DNA sequence: TGTGCCAGCAGCTTGAATGGGGGCAACTATGGCTACACCTTC.

The rearrangement joins TRBV7-8 to TRBJ2-1; D is unresolved. The CDR3 covers 12 residues. Germline V gene data show CDR1 as SGHVS and CDR2 as FQNEAQ. Trimming shortened V by 5 bases and J by 14 bases, and 16 bases separated the two germline ends. DNA for the CDR3: TGTGCCAGCAGCGCCACGAGGCTGGTTGAGTTCTTC. This sequence encodes CASSATRLVEFF.

This chain links TRBV28 with TRBJ1-5; possibly TRBD1 for D (6 bases). The CDR3 extends over 13 amino acids. Germline V gene data show CDR1 as MDHEN and CDR2 as SYDVKM. The V end lost 6 bases, the J end lost 7 bases, and 13 bases lay between the germline ends. Here the CDR3 reads CASSKGGFQPQHF. The DNA of the CDR3 is TGTGCCAGCAGCAAGGGGGGGTTCCAGCCCCAGCATTTT.

V usage is TRBV18 and J usage is TRBJ1-2; TRBD1 agrees at 9 bases. J was trimmed by 8 bases and V by 6 bases; bases with no gene match: 7. This CDR3 is built from 13 residues. Germline values: CDR1 KGHSH, CDR2 LQKENI. The CDR3, as DNA: TGTGCCAGCTCCCGGACAGGGGTTGAGGGCTACACCTTC. Protein: CASSRTGVEGYTF.

This rearrangement joins TRBV18 to TRBJ2-7, with 10 bases that match TRBD1. Germline CDR1 and CDR2: KGHSH and LQKENI. The CDR3 length is 14 residues. Trimming at V came to 4 bases and at J to 3 bases, leaving 3 bases not matched to a gene. CDR3: CASSRRDRGYEQYF. The CDR3, as DNA: TGTGCCAGCTCACGCCGGGACAGGGGCTACGAGCAGTACTTC.

The chain's CDR3 is CASSSSGGGETQYF. The CDR3 DNA reads TGTGCCAGCAGCTCGTCAGGGGGCGGGGAGACCCAGTACTTC. This rearrangement joins TRBV7-3 to TRBJ2-5; 8 bases match TRBD1. J lost 5 bases, V lost 4 bases, and 6 bases had no gene match. Germline assignment: CDR1 SGHTA and CDR2 FQGTGA. The CDR3 loop spans 14 amino acids. The variable domain in full, with the rest retrieved from reference TRBV7-3 and TRBJ2-5, is GAGVSQTPSNKVTEKGKYVELRCDPISGHTALYWYRQSLGQGPEFLIYFQGTGAADDSGLPNDRFFAVRPEGSVSTLKIQRTERGDSAVYLCASSSSGGGETQYFGPGTRLLVL.

CDR3 coding DNA: TGTGCCAGCAGCGTCCTAGCGGGAGGCCATGAGCAGTTCTTC. It encodes CASSVLAGGHEQFF. The chain has TRBV9 and TRBJ2-1; 11 bases align to TRBD2. V lost 2 bases, J lost 8 bases, and 3 bases stayed unmatched. Germline V gene sequence: CDR1 SGDLS, CDR2 YYNGEE. The CDR3 covers 14 residues.

This clone was observed once. The V call is TRBV9, the J call TRBJ1-4; D is unresolved. There are 17 residues in the CDR3. V lost 0 bases and J lost 0, with 12 bases in between. CDR1 and CDR2 from the germline V gene are SGDLS and YYNGEE. CDR3 sequence: CASSVGRTPATNEKLFF. CDR3 in DNA: TGTGCCAGCAGCGTAGGAAGGACTCCGGCAACTAATGAAAAACTGTTTTTT.

The chain joins TRBV25-1 to TRBJ2-1; 7 bases match TRBD2. Germline V gene lookup returns CDR1 MGHDK and CDR2 SYGVNS. With V trimmed by 4 bases and J by 3 bases, 9 bases remained unmatched. The CDR3 covers 16 residues. The CDR3 sequence is CASSARGRVSYNEQFF. The CDR3 DNA sequence: TGTGCCAGCAGTGCGCGAGGGAGGGTCAGCTACAATGAGCAGTTCTTC.